The entry that follows covers one T cell receptor (beta chain) sequence. The sample is drawn from a study of sequential checkpoint blockade in melanoma. V gave up 6 bases and J gave up 7 bases; unmatched junction bases: 11. Germline V gives CDR1 MNHEY, CDR2 SMNVEV (reference sequence). The CDR3 is 14 residues long. TCRdb's table, derived via immunoSEQ multiplex PCR, lists solely in-frame clones and lacks some. The sample carries a few thousand clones, roughly nine tenths recorded once. Treatment of the sample: randomized to nivolumab then ipilimumab (arm A) or the reverse (arm B). The chain recombines TRBV27 with TRBJ2-7; 8 bases are a match to TRBD2. Sequencing used CD8+ T cells sorted from blood (inferred from file names), obtained from a patient given nivolumab and ipilimumab in sequence. The clonotype was recovered from a human donor with melanoma. CDR3 in amino acids: CASRFSSGFFEQYF. The CDR3 DNA sequence: TGTGCCAGCAGATTTTCTAGCGGGTTTTTTGAGCAGTACTTC.